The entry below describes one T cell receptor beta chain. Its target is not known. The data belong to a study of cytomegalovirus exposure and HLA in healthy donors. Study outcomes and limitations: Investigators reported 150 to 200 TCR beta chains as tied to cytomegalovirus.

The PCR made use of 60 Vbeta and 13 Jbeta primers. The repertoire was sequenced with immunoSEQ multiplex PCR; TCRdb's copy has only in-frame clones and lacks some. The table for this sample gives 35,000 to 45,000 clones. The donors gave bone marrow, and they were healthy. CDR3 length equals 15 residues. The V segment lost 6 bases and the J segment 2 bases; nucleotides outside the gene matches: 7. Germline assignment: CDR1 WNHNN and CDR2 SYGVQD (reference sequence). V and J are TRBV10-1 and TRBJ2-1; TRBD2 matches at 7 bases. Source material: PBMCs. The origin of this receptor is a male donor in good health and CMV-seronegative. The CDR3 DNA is TGCGCCAGCAGACGACTAGCAGATACCTACAATGAGCAGTTCTTC. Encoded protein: CASRRLADTYNEQFF.